This T cell receptor (beta chain) emerged from a study of blood T cell repertoires in COVID-19. The overall study: The study drew acute and convalescent COVID-19 samples from the United States, Italy and Spain.

Authors' data handling: Counts of nucleated cells, estimated from reference gene primer amplification, were obtained. Data came from immunoSEQ multiplex PCR; TCRdb stores just in-frame clones and leaves some out. The V and J calls and the clone size are those of that table, but D and trimming were determined from the DNA. Of under 150,000 clones listed, around 88% are singletons. Clinical histories supplied by participants themselves formed the basis of cohort assignment. The recovered donors of Cohort 3 showed two negative PCRs, clearance, or symptom resolution. The CDR3 sequence is 16 residues long. Germline V gene lookup returns CDR1 SGHTA and CDR2 FQGNSA. After removal of 4 bases from V and 4 bases from J, the junction contained 8 bases not matched to a gene.

This clonotype originated in a woman aged 45-65 years who had recovered from COVID-19. The chain carries TRBV7-2 and TRBJ2-3; 10 bases match TRBD1. Material for sequencing was PBMCs or T cells enriched from blood (not recorded which). CDR3 DNA: TGTGCCAGCAGCTCGAGACAGGGGGCTGTAGCAGATACGCAGTATTTT. It codes for CASSSRQGAVADTQYF.